Given below is one TCR beta chain in context. Its antigen remains unidentified. This specimen comes from a study of T-cell reconstitution after alpha-beta-depleted transplantation in children. General study results and limits: Surviving recipient cells, namely T cells and thymic progenitors, were the source of high day-60 TCRbeta diversity in some patients. Among T cells one year after transplant, newly produced cells accounted for most counts and diversity. Reportedly, roughly two months post-transplant, alpha-beta T cells arose from several hundred expanded graft clones.

The trim removed 3 bases at V and 5 bases at J, leaving 5 bases unmatched. The V gene's germline CDR1 is LGHDT and CDR2 YNNKEL (reference sequence). The CDR3 totals 14 residues. Using unique molecular identifiers, the investigators prepared the TCRbeta library. TCRdb fed the PCR reads into MiXCR, producing one record per CDR3 protein. The repertoire has 700,000 to 950,000 distinct CDR3 sequences, approximately 15% of them found once; the top ten carry approximately 4.5%. The TCR sequence derives from a male patient younger than 18 who had a stem cell transplant for acute lymphoblastic leukemia, so the T cells may come from the graft donor. The rearrangement links TRBV3-1 to TRBJ2-7; 9 nucleotides align to TRBD2. This sample comprised PBMCs, mostly from graft donor cells, obtained 360 days after TCRalphabeta/CD19-depleted stem cell transplant. CDR3 sequence reads: CASSQSLAGNEQYF. The CDR3 bases are TGTGCCAGCAGCCAGTCCCTAGCGGGAAACGAGCAGTACTTC.